Following are 25 T cell receptor beta chains from one sample sequenced in a study of blood T cells in healthy people across ages. Together with a sample-barcoded 5' primer, a J-beta primer mix was included in a second PCR lasting about 6 to 12 cycles. TCRdb ran MiXCR on the 5' RACE reads and lists one entry per CDR3 protein. Of approximately 1.5 million distinct CDR3 sequences listed, roughly 30% are singletons. Source material: blood. The receptors here all came from a woman aged 25 to 39 in good health.

This chain uses TRBV7-2 with TRBJ1-1; D is ambiguous. The germline CDR1 and CDR2 sequences are SGHTA and FQGNSA. CDR3 length equals 14 residues. The V end lost 7 bases, the J end lost 0 bases, and 12 bases lay between the germline ends. CDR3 sequence reads: CASTLIAMNTEAFF. CDR3 coding DNA: TGTGCCAGCACCCTAATCGCAATGAACACTGAAGCTTTCTTT.

This chain joins TRBV19 and TRBJ2-1; D is unclear. Germline V CDR1 and CDR2: LNHDA, SQIVND (reference sequence). The CDR3 runs 16 residues. Trimming took off 3 bases at V and 1 base at J, with 13 bases between the two ends. The CDR3 bases are TGTGCCAGTAGTATGGCTAGTCGCCGTTCCTACAATGAGCAGTTCTTC. Translating gives CASSMASRRSYNEQFF. The full variable domain, rest sourced from reference TRBV19 and TRBJ2-1, is DGGITQSPKYLFRKEGQNVTLSCEQNLNHDAMYWYRQDPGQGLRLIYYSQIVNDFQKGDIAEGYSVSREKKESFPLTVTSAQKNPTAFYLCASSMASRRSYNEQFFGPGTRLTVL.

The chain uses TRBV12-3 or TRBV12-4 and TRBJ2-3; TRBD2 agrees at 7 bases. CDR3 length: 15 residues. With V trimmed by 2 bases and J by 4 bases, 6 bases remained unmatched. This CDR3 is CASSLNSGYADTQYF. The DNA of the CDR3 is TGTGCCAGCAGTTTAAATAGCGGGTACGCAGATACGCAGTATTTT.

The V gene is TRBV25-1, the J gene TRBJ2-1; TRBD2 matches 9 bases. After removal of 3 bases from V and 4 bases from J, the junction contained 7 bases not matched to a gene. This CDR3 is 16 amino acids long. Germline lookup yields CDR1 MGHDK and CDR2 SYGVNS. CDR3 loop: CASSDPAGGSYNEQFF. In DNA, the CDR3 is TGTGCCAGCAGTGACCCAGCGGGGGGCTCATACAATGAGCAGTTCTTC. The full variable domain, rest sourced from reference TRBV25-1 and TRBJ2-1, is EADIYQTPRYLVIGTGKKITLECSQTMGHDKMYWYQQDPGMELHLIHYSYGVNSTEKGDLSSESTVSRIRTEHFPLTLESARPSHTSQYLCASSDPAGGSYNEQFFGPGTRLTVL.

This clonotype was seen only a few times. V is TRBV10-3 and J is TRBJ1-2; no definite D call. V lost 4 bases to trimming and J lost 5 bases, with 14 bases between them. CDR1 and CDR2 from the germline V gene are ENHRY and SYGVKD. The CDR3 covers 14 residues. CDR3 sequence reads: CAISAGLRGYGYTF. DNA for the CDR3: TGTGCCATCAGTGCGGGCTTGCGAGGGTATGGCTACACCTTC.

The table lists this clonotype with a few counts. This chain connects TRBV5-6 to TRBJ2-1, with D perhaps TRBD2 (6 bases). Per the germline V gene, CDR1 is SGHDT and CDR2 is YYEEEE. The CDR3 totals 12 residues. Deletions cut 4 bases from V and 14 bases from J, with 16 bases between. The chain's CDR3 is CASSVLAGSEFF. CDR3 nucleotides: TGTGCCAGCAGCGTGCTGGCGGGATCGGAGTTCTTC.

The chain joins TRBV7-6 to TRBJ2-7; TRBD2 matches 11 bases. CDR3 size: 16 residues. The V segment lost 1 base and the J segment 3 bases; nucleotides outside the gene matches: 5. The germline V gene encodes CDR1 SGHVS and CDR2 FNYEAQ. CDR3 nucleotides: TGTGCCAGCAGCTTAGTACTAGCGGGAGCAGGCTACGAGCAGTACTTC. Its protein product is CASSLVLAGAGYEQYF.

The gene calls are TRBV20-1 and TRBJ2-7; 10 bases align to TRBD1. Germline-derived CDR1 and CDR2 are DFQATT and SNEGSKA (reference sequence). V shed 6 bases, J shed 1 base, and the junction held 18 bases outside the gene matches. The length of the CDR3 is 18 residues. The CDR3 is CSAGLTGGAGRWSYEQYF. In DNA, the CDR3 is TGCAGTGCCGGCCTGACAGGGGGCGCGGGCAGGTGGTCCTACGAGCAGTACTTC.

The sample holds many counts of this clonotype. This chain uses TRBV7-8 with TRBJ2-1; 10 nucleotides line up with TRBD2. The CDR3 extends over 15 amino acids. Germline V gene sequence: CDR1 SGHVS, CDR2 FQNEAQ. V dropped 1 base and J dropped 10; count of bases not matched to a gene: 7. This chain's CDR3 is CASSLGTSGAGEQFF. As DNA, the CDR3 is TGTGCCAGCAGCTTAGGGACTAGCGGAGCGGGCGAGCAGTTCTTC.

The V call is TRBV4-1, the J call TRBJ1-2; no clear D gene. Germline CDR1 reads MGHRA; CDR2 reads YSYEKL. Trimming pared 2 bases from V and 3 bases from J, leaving 7 bases between. The CDR3 totals 13 residues. This CDR3 reads CASSQSPDYGYTF. The CDR3 coding sequence is TGCGCCAGCAGCCAATCACCCGACTATGGCTACACCTTC.

This clonotype was seen a few times. The V gene is TRBV9, the J gene TRBJ2-7; no clear D gene. Trimming stripped 0 bases from V and 0 bases from J, with 7 bases between. The CDR3 extends over 14 amino acids. Germline CDR1 reads SGDLS; CDR2 reads YYNGEE. Written as DNA, the CDR3 is TGTGCCAGCAGCGTAGATCTCGGCTCCTACGAGCAGTACTTC. Amino acids: CASSVDLGSYEQYF.

The V call is TRBV9, the J call TRBJ2-4; the D gene is possibly TRBD2 (5 bases). TRBJ2-7 matches the DNA end more closely, so the J call is doubtful. CDR3 length: 15 amino acids. Germline V gene lookup returns CDR1 SGDLS and CDR2 YYNGEE. The CDR3 nucleotides read TGTGCCAGCAGCGTAGAAGACCTAAGGAGCGGCGAGCAGTACTTC. Translating it yields CASSVEDLRSGEQYF.

Regarding this clonotype: This CDR3 is missing its conserved last phenylalanine or tryptophan, likely due to a read error. The V call is TRBV28, the J call TRBJ2-1, with TRBD2 matching over 8 bases. CDR1 and CDR2 (germline): MDHEN, SYDVKM. The CDR3 covers 17 residues. Trimming at V came to 6 bases and at J to 7 bases, leaving 17 bases not matched to a gene. The CDR3 spells CASSSMGSGRVKNEQFL. CDR3 DNA sequence: TGTGCCAGCAGCTCTATGGGAAGCGGGAGAGTGAAAAATGAGCAGTTCTTA.

The chain combines TRBV7-3 with TRBJ1-1; 7 bases map to TRBD1. Germline assignment: CDR1 SGHTA and CDR2 FQGTGA. Trimming removed 1 base from V and 0 bases from J; junction bases left unmatched: 11. This CDR3 region has 18 residues. The CDR3 loop reads CASSLRTGNRKMNTEAFF. The DNA for the CDR3 is TGTGCCAGCAGCTTAAGGACAGGCAACAGGAAAATGAACACTGAAGCTTTCTTT. The full variable domain, in which reference TRBV7-3 and TRBJ1-1 provide the parts outside the CDR3, is GAGVSQTPSNKVTEKGKYVELRCDPISGHTALYWYRQSLGQGPEFLIYFQGTGAADDSGLPNDRFFAVRPEGSVSTLKIQRTERGDSAVYLCASSLRTGNRKMNTEAFFGQGTRLTVV.

J is TRBJ2-1 and V is TRBV7-3, with 16 nucleotides matching TRBD2. Germline CDR1 reads SGHTA; CDR2 reads FQGTGA. Unmatched junction bases numbered 15, after V lost 1 base and J lost 9 bases. The CDR3 extends over 20 amino acids. The CDR3 loop is CASSLRAGLAGGMAGIEQFF. In DNA form, the CDR3 reads TGTGCCAGCAGCTTAAGGGCGGGACTAGCGGGAGGGATGGCTGGAATTGAGCAGTTCTTC.

This clonotype appeared many times. The rearrangement links TRBV4-1 to TRBJ1-1, with 7 nucleotides matching TRBD1. The junction had 11 bases not matched to a gene; V was cut back by 0 bases and J by 7 bases. The CDR3 sequence is 16 residues long. The germline V gene has CDR1 MGHRA and CDR2 YSYEKL. In nucleotides, the CDR3 is TGCGCCAGCAGCCAAGATCCATGGGACAGATGGATTGAAGCTTTCTTT. It codes for CASSQDPWDRWIEAFF.

The chain carries TRBV27 and TRBJ2-7; D may correspond to TRBD1 or TRBD2 (7 bases each). This CDR3 is 14 amino acids long. Trimming took off 7 bases at V and 5 bases at J, with 18 bases between the two ends. Germline V gene data show CDR1 as MNHEY and CDR2 as SMNVEV (reference sequence). The CDR3, as DNA: TGTGCCAGCACCCCGGGGAGGGGGCACAACGAGCAGTACTTC. This gives the protein CASTPGRGHNEQYF.

This chain links TRBV25-1 with TRBJ2-3; no definite D call. The V and J ends lost 4 bases and 0 bases respectively, with 11 bases between them. This CDR3 has 15 residues. Germline V gene data show CDR1 as MGHDK and CDR2 as SYGVNS. DNA for the CDR3: TGTGCCAGCAGTGTAGACCTTACTAGCACAGATACGCAGTATTTT. It yields the protein CASSVDLTSTDTQYF.

This chain connects TRBV3-1 to TRBJ2-2; D gene unclear. Between the trimmed V and J ends, which lost 0 bases and 3 bases, there was a span of 5 bases. CDR3 length: 14 amino acids. Germline assignment: CDR1 LGHDT and CDR2 YNNKEL (reference sequence). Here the CDR3 reads CASSQEFDTGELFF. The CDR3 DNA reads as TGTGCCAGCAGCCAAGAATTTGACACCGGGGAGCTGTTTTTT.

In DNA form, the CDR3 reads TGTGCCAGCTCACCACCGGGGACAGAACTCTCCTACGAGCAGTACTTC. As protein: CASSPPGTELSYEQYF. The genes are TRBV18 and TRBJ2-7, with TRBD1 matching over 7 bases. Germline V gene sequence: CDR1 KGHSH, CDR2 LQKENI. The CDR3 runs 16 residues. The V segment lost 0 bases and the J segment 0 bases; nucleotides outside the gene matches: 5.

This clonotype was seen more than once but under ten times. The V gene is TRBV6-1, the J gene TRBJ2-3; 8 bases line up with TRBD2. Trimming removed 4 bases from V and 0 bases from J; junction bases left unmatched: 6. Germline CDR1 is MNHNS and CDR2 is SASEGT. This CDR3 is 16 amino acids long. DNA of the CDR3: TGTGCCAGCAGTGGTAGACTAGCGAGTAGCACAGATACGCAGTATTTT. Its protein is CASSGRLASSTDTQYF.

Remarks on this clonotype: This may arise from a read error, as a much more abundant clone is one base away. This chain links TRBV12-3 or TRBV12-4 with TRBJ1-2; D unclear. The germline V and J ends were trimmed by 11 bases and 0 bases, with 13 bases remaining between them. This CDR3 has 13 amino acids. The CDR3 DNA reads TGTGCCGGCAAAAGCCCAGCTAACTATGGCTACACCTTC. It translates to CAGKSPANYGYTF.

This clonotype was detected a few times. The chain couples TRBV5-1 to TRBJ2-5; TRBD1 is a possible D gene (6 bases). V gave up 3 bases and J gave up 0 bases, with 9 bases separating them. Germline values: CDR1 SGHRS, CDR2 YFSETQ. The CDR3 is 14 residues long. This CDR3 is CASSSTGYQETQYF. CDR3 nucleotides: TGCGCCAGCAGCTCTACAGGGTACCAAGAGACCCAGTACTTC.

Many counts were recorded for this clonotype. This chain uses TRBV20-1 with TRBJ2-3; D is possibly TRBD1 (5 bases). In germline, CDR1 is DFQATT, CDR2 SNEGSKA (reference sequence). The CDR3 covers 14 residues. V was shortened by 5 bases and J by 0 bases, with 12 bases between the two germline ends. CDR3 protein: CSAAGQPSTDTQYF. DNA of the CDR3: TGCAGTGCTGCAGGACAACCTAGCACAGATACGCAGTATTTT.

This clonotype was detected a few times. V and J are TRBV9 and TRBJ2-5; perhaps TRBD1 as D (6 bases). V was shortened by 6 bases and J by 11 bases, with 20 bases between the two germline ends. This CDR3 is built from 13 residues. Germline loops: CDR1 SGDLS, CDR2 YYNGEE. CDR3 protein: CASKRDRRMEQYF. The CDR3 DNA is TGTGCCAGCAAGAGAGACAGGAGAATGGAGCAGTACTTC.